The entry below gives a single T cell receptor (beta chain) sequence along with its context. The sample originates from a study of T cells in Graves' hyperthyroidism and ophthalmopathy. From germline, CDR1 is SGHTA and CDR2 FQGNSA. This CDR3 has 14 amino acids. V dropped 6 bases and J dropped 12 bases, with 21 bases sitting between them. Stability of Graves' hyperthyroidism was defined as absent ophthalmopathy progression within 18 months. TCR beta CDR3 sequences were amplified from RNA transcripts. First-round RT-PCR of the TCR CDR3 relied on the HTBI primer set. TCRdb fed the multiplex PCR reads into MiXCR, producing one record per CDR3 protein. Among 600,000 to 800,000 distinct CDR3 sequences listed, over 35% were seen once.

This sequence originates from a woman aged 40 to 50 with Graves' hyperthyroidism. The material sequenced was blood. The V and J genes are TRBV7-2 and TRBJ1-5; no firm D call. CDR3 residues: CASSSAHSNQFQHF. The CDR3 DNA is TGTGCCAGCAGTTCAGCCCATAGCAATCAGTTCCAGCATTTT.